These T cell receptor beta chains were read from a single sample in a study of human T cells and chemical hapten exposure. A single record per CDR3 protein comes from TCRdb applying MiXCR to the RACE reads. Of 300,000 to 450,000 distinct CDR3 sequences in the sample, approximately 5% were seen once. Sequencing used whole blood, obtained in connection with sensitization to the hapten diphenylcyclopropenone (DPC). The receptors originated from a woman aged 45-65 years with alopecia areata. Some clones in this sample may be carry-over from other donors' samples. CDR3s include the opening cysteine and the closing phenylalanine or tryptophan. A D gene is named only where the DNA matches it firmly. Size is stated for part of the rows, as once, few or many counts, or as a class when the clone is expanded.

j_call v_call clone_size d_call cdr3_nt cdr3_aa
TRBJ2-3 TRBV7-6 many TRBD2 TGTGCCAGCAGCCGCCCCACAGCGGGGGGGCCAGATACGCAGTATTTT CASSRPTAGGPDTQYF
TRBJ2-1 TRBV29-1 few . TGCAGCGTCCGCTGGGGCAATGAGCAGTTCTTC CSVRWGNEQFF
TRBJ2-1 TRBV28 many . TGTGCCAGCAGTCCATACCGGGAGATCGACAATGAGCAGTTCTTC CASSPYREIDNEQFF
TRBJ1-5 TRBV7-9 . TRBD1 TGTGCCAGCAGCGAACAGGGGGAGAGGCAGCCCCAGCATTTT CASSEQGERQPQHF
TRBJ1-2 TRBV3-1 few . TGTGCCAGCGGGACTGCCAGTTATGGCTACACCTTC CASGTASYGYTF
TRBJ2-7 TRBV9 many TRBD2 TGTGCCAGCAGCGTGAGCGGGAGGGCTGGCGAGCAGTACTTC CASSVSGRAGEQYF
TRBJ1-3 TRBV4-3 many . TGCGCCAGCAGCCAAGATCACGGAAACACCATATATTTT CASSQDHGNTIYF
TRBJ1-5 TRBV28 many TRBD1 TGTGCCAGCAGTTTTTTCGGGACAGGGGGCCAGCCCCAGCATTTT CASSFFGTGGQPQHF
TRBJ1-5 TRBV2 many TRBD1 TGTGCCAGCAGTGAACAGGGGGATAGCAATCAGCCCCAGCATTTT CASSEQGDSNQPQHF
TRBJ1-2 TRBV12-3/TRBV12-4 few . TGTGCCAGCAGCCCAGGCCCCTATGGCTACACCTTC CASSPGPYGYTF
TRBJ1-4 TRBV12-3/TRBV12-4 many . TGTGCCAGCAGGGGGGTCGTTGAAAAACTGTTTTTT CASRGVVEKLFF
TRBJ1-2 TRBV6-5 . . TGTGCCAGCAGTTACTCGGCCGGGAGGGGAAGCTATGGCTACACCTTC CASSYSAGRGSYGYTF
TRBJ1-2 TRBV2 few . TGTGCCAGCAGTGAAATGGTTAACTATGGCTACACCTTC CASSEMVNYGYTF
TRBJ2-3 TRBV7-9 many . TGTGCCAGCAGCTTCGGCTTCGATACGCAGTATTTT CASSFGFDTQYF
TRBJ2-7 TRBV27 . . TGTGCCAGCAGTTCGGGTAGCCGGTCCTACGAGCAGTACTTC CASSSGSRSYEQYF
TRBJ2-5 TRBV6-5 . . TGTGCCAGCAGTAACCCCCGGAGCCCCCAGTACTTC CASSNPRSPQYF
TRBJ1-5 TRBV7-9 many . TGTGCCAGCAGCTTGGGGCCGGCGGTTGATCAGCCCCAGCATTTT CASSLGPAVDQPQHF
TRBJ2-4 TRBV12-3/TRBV12-4 . . TGTGCCAGCAGTTTGCTCTTAGGGACGTTTCAGTACTTC CASSLLLGTFQYF
TRBJ2-1 TRBV28 many TRBD2 TGTGCCAGCAGTTTATCTAGCGGGAGTTTGGATGAGCAGTTCTTC CASSLSSGSLDEQFF
TRBJ1-4 TRBV7-9 many . TGTGCCAGCAGCTTGTTAAATGAAAAACTGTTTTTT CASSLLNEKLFF
TRBJ1-1 TRBV4-2 many . TGTGCCAGCAGCCAAGCTGGGGGGGGTACTGAAGCTTTCTTT CASSQAGGGTEAFF
TRBJ2-1 TRBV20-1 many TRBD2 TGCAGTGCTAGTGCCGGGACTAGCGGGAGCGATGAGCAGTTCTTC CSASAGTSGSDEQFF
TRBJ1-1 TRBV6-2/TRBV6-3 few . TGTGCCAGCAAAAGTTTCGCCGGACAGTCTGAAGCTTTCTTT CASKSFAGQSEAFF
TRBJ2-1 TRBV20-1 few TRBD1 TGCAGTGCTAGGCAGGGGGTTTCCTACAATGAGCAGTTCTTC CSARQGVSYNEQFF
TRBJ2-7 TRBV2 many . TGTGCCAGCACCGGAGAGCGGGCAAGCTCCTACGAGCAGTACTTC CASTGERASSYEQYF
TRBJ2-2 TRBV7-8 many . TGTGCCAGCAGCTCCGGGACTCAAACCGGGGAGCTGTTTTTT CASSSGTQTGELFF
TRBJ2-1 TRBV19 . . TGTGCCAGTACTCTGAAGGGGGAAACAAACAATGAGCAGTTCTTC CASTLKGETNNEQFF
TRBJ1-3 TRBV29-1 many . TGCAGCGTTGACGCTGGAAACACCATATATTTT CSVDAGNTIYF
TRBJ2-7 TRBV29-1 few TRBD2 TGCAGCGTTGGCTCCCTTAGCGGGACGCGCTCCTACGAGCAGTACTTC CSVGSLSGTRSYEQYF
TRBJ2-2 TRBV28 many TRBD1 TGTGCCAGCAGGACAGGGGGCGCAGGCACCGGGGAGCTGTTTTTT CASRTGGAGTGELFF
TRBJ1-4 TRBV20-1 . . TGCAGTGCTGGAGGAGGAGGCGAAAAACTGTTTTTT CSAGGGGEKLFF
TRBJ1-1 TRBV6-5 few . TGTGCCAGCAGGCGGGCGAGGGGGACAGAAGCTTTCTTT CASRRARGTEAFF
TRBJ2-4 TRBV6-1 . . TGTGCCAGCAGTGAAATTTTGCAGGGAAGAACCAAAAACATTCAGTACTTC CASSEILQGRTKNIQYF
TRBJ2-3 TRBV4-3 few . TGCGCCAGCAGCCAAGATAAGGGCGCTAACGGGCAGTATTTT CASSQDKGANGQYF
TRBJ1-6 TRBV7-2 . . TGTGCCAGCAGCTTCAGTCCCGATAATTCACCCCTCCACTTT CASSFSPDNSPLHF
TRBJ2-3 TRBV7-2 . TRBD1 TGTGCCAGCAGCCCCGACAGGGTCGGCACAGATACGCAGTATTTT CASSPDRVGTDTQYF
TRBJ1-4 TRBV5-4 . . TGTGCCAGCAGCAACCGGGGCCGTGGGGAAAAACTGTTTTTT CASSNRGRGEKLFF
TRBJ1-2 TRBV24-1 few . TGTGCCACCAGTGATCCAGGGGCATCCTATGGCTACACCTTC CATSDPGASYGYTF
TRBJ1-2 TRBV27 . TRBD1 TGTGCCAGCAGTTCGGGACAGCTGATGGGCTACACCTTC CASSSGQLMGYTF
TRBJ1-2 TRBV12-3/TRBV12-4 . . TGTGCCAGCAGTTTATGGGGAAAGGGCTATGGCTACACCTTC CASSLWGKGYGYTF
TRBJ1-6 TRBV6-5 . . TGTGCCAGCAGGTCCGGGCCCCGGGGGTCACCCCTCCACTTT CASRSGPRGSPLHF
TRBJ1-1 TRBV27 many . TGTGCCAGCAGTTCTTCAGGAATGAACACTGAAGCTTTCTTT CASSSSGMNTEAFF
TRBJ2-7 TRBV3-1 many . TGTGCCAGCAGCCAAGACCATGGTCGGGGGCCCTCCTACGAGCAGTACTTC CASSQDHGRGPSYEQYF
TRBJ2-2 TRBV20-1 many TRBD1 TGCAGTGCTAGCCCGGGACAGGGGAAAAGGGAGCTGTTTTTT CSASPGQGKRELFF
TRBJ1-2 TRBV27 many . TGTGCCAGCACCCCTCAGTGGGGGAGGGCGGTCTATGGCTACACCTTC CASTPQWGRAVYGYTF
TRBJ2-5 TRBV20-1 . . TGCAGTGCTTCCCCCCGGGTTCTGGGAGAGACCCAGTACTTC CSASPRVLGETQYF
TRBJ2-7 TRBV28 many . TGTGCCAGCAGTTACGGGGGTAAGAACGAGCAGTACTTC CASSYGGKNEQYF
TRBJ1-2 TRBV7-2 . . TGTGCCAGCAGCCGGGCCCAAGTGGGCCATGGCTACACCTTC CASSRAQVGHGYTF
TRBJ1-1 TRBV11-2 many . TGTGCCAGCAGCGCAAACGCGGGTTACACTGAAGCTTTCTTT CASSANAGYTEAFF
TRBJ2-5 TRBV20-1 few TRBD2 TGCAGTGCTAGAGATCGGATAGCGGGAGGAGAGACCCAGTACTTC CSARDRIAGGETQYF
TRBJ2-1 TRBV29-1 . . TGCAGCGTTGAAGATCTTAGCTACTACAATGAGCAGTTCTTC CSVEDLSYYNEQFF
TRBJ2-7 TRBV3-1 many . TGTGCCAGCAGCCAAGGCTTTGGGCCCAACGAGCAGTACTTC CASSQGFGPNEQYF